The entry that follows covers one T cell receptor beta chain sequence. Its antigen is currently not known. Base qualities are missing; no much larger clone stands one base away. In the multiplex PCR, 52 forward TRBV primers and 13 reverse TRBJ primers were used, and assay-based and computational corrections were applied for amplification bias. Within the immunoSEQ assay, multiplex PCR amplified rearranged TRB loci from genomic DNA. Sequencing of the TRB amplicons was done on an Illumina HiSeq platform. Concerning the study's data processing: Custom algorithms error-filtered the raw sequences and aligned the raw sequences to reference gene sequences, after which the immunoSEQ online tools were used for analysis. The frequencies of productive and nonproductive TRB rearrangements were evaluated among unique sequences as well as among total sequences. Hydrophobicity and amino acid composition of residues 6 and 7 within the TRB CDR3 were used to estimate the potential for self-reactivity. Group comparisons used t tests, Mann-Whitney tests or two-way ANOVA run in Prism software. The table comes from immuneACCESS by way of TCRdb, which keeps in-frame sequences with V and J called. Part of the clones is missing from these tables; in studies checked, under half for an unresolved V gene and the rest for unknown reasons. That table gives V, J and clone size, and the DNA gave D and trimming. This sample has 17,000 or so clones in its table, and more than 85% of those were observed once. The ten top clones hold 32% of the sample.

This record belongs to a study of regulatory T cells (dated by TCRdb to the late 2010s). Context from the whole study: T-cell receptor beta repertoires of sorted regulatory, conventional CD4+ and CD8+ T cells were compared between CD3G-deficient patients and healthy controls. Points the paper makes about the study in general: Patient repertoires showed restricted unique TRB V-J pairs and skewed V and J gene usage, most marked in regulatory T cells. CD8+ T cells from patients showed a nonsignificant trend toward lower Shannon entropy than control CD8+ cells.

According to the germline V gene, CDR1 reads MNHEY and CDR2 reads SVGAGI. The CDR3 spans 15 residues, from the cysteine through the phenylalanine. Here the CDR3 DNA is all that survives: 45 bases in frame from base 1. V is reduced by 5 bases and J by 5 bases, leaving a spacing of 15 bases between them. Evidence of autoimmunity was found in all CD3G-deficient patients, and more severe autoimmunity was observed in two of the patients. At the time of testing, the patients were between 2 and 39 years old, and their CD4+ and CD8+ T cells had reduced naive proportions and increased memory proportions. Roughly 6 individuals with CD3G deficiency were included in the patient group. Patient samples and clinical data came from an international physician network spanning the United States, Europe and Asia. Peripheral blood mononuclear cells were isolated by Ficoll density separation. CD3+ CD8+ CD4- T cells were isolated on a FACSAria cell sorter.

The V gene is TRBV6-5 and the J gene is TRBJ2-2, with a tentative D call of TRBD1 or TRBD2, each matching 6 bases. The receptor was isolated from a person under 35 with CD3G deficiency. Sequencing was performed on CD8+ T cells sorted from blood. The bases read TGTGCCAGCAGTAGGTCGACAGGAGGGACCGGGGAGCTGTTTTTT. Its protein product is CASSRSTGGTGELFF.